The present TCR beta chain was sequenced within a study of blood T cell repertoires in COVID-19. Turning to the study itself: Specimens from acute and convalescent COVID-19 originated in the United States, Italy and Spain. T cells, B-cell-depleted T cells, or PBMCs provided the cDNA or gDNA that served as material.

Per the original data handling: Scientists estimated how many nucleated cells there were by amplifying reference gene primers. The assay was immunoSEQ multiplex PCR, and TCRdb's table has in-frame clones only and misses some. D and trimming come from the DNA, and the V and J calls and clone size come from that table. The table lists about 260,000 clones, 70% to 90% of them singletons. The germline V gene encodes CDR1 KGHSH and CDR2 LQKENI. The CDR3 has 15 amino acids. Trimming took off 9 bases at V and 0 bases at J, with 17 bases between the two ends. The chain joins TRBV18 to TRBJ1-2, with D tentatively TRBD1 (5 bases). Sequencing was performed on peripheral blood. This sequence was found in a human donor in a cohort sampled during active COVID-19. The CDR3 bases are TGTGCCAGTCTTGAGGAGACAGCCGCTAACTATGGCTACACCTTC. As protein: CASLEETAANYGYTF.